These 20 T cell receptor beta chains share one sample of origin, sequenced in a study of blood T cell repertoires in COVID-19. Method: immunoSEQ multiplex PCR; TCRdb's copy keeps in-frame clones and lacks some. The repertoire includes around 480,000 clones, about 90% of them detected once, and roughly 0.72% sits in the top ten. The sequenced material came from PBMCs or T cells enriched from blood (not recorded which). The receptors were sampled from a woman aged 18-29 years who had recovered from COVID-19.

The rearrangement uses TRBV18 and TRBJ2-5; D remains ambiguous. The CDR3 has 13 residues. The V end lost 1 base, the J end lost 4 bases, and 7 bases lay between the germline ends. Germline lookup yields CDR1 KGHSH and CDR2 LQKENI. This CDR3 is CASSPRVRETQYF. In nucleotides, the CDR3 is TGTGCCAGCTCACCACGCGTCCGAGAGACCCAGTACTTC. Variable domain in full (rest from reference TRBV18 and TRBJ2-5): NAGVMQNPRHLVRRRGQEARLRCSPMKGHSHVYWYRQLPEEGLKFMVYLQKENIIDESGMPKERFSAEFPKEGPSILRIQQVVRGDSAAYFCASSPRVRETQYFGPGTRLLVL.

The chain joins TRBV10-3 to TRBJ2-7; 8 bases fit TRBD1. The length of the CDR3 is 14 residues. V gave up 6 bases and J gave up 0 bases; unmatched junction bases: 4. Germline V lookup: CDR1 ENHRY, CDR2 SYGVKD. CDR3 coding DNA: TGTGCCATCAGGCGGGACAGGAGCTCCTACGAGCAGTACTTC. Its translation is CAIRRDRSSYEQYF.

CDR3 nucleotide sequence: TGTGCCAGCAGCCAGGGGATTAGCGGGGGGGCCGAGGAGACCCAGTACTTC. Translating it yields CASSQGISGGAEETQYF. The chain employs TRBV4-2 and TRBJ2-5; TRBD2 agrees at 11 bases. The length of the CDR3 is 17 residues. CDR1 and CDR2 from the germline V gene are LGHNA and YNFKEQ. With 3 bases clipped from V and 5 bases from J, the junction kept 11 bases outside the gene matches.

This rearrangement joins TRBV6-5 to TRBJ1-1; maybe TRBD1 (5 bases). Germline assignment: CDR1 MNHEY and CDR2 SVGAGI. This CDR3 has 16 residues. V was pared by 0 bases and J by 3 bases, with 14 bases between. DNA for the CDR3: TGTGCCAGCAGTTACTCGGGGGGGTCCCAAGACACTGAAGCTTTCTTT. This codes for CASSYSGGSQDTEAFF.

The chain employs TRBV5-6 and TRBJ1-1; D might be TRBD1 (5 bases). Germline CDR1 and CDR2: SGHDT and YYEEEE. This CDR3 is built from 13 residues. Trimming removed 2 bases at V and 1 base at J, with 6 bases between. In nucleotides, the CDR3 is TGTGCCAGCAGCTTCACAGGGAACACTGAAGCTTTCTTT. The encoded protein is CASSFTGNTEAFF. The variable domain in full, with the rest retrieved from reference TRBV5-6 and TRBJ1-1, is DAGVTQSPTHLIKTRGQQVTLRCSPKSGHDTVSWYQQALGQGPQFIFQYYEEEERQRGNFPDRFSGHQFPNYSSELNVNALLLGDSALYLCASSFTGNTEAFFGQGTRLTVV.

This clone was counted only a few times. The V call is TRBV23-1, the J call TRBJ1-5; possibly TRBD1 for D (6 bases). TRBV23-1 is assigned to the ORF class and has an uncertain function. With 0 bases removed from V and 4 bases from J, the gap between germline ends came to 13 bases. The CDR3 totals 16 residues. The DNA of the CDR3 is TGCGCCAGCAGTCAATCGGGGACAACCACAAATCAGCCCCAGCATTTT. Amino acid sequence: CASSQSGTTTNQPQHF.

This rearrangement joins TRBV5-4 to TRBJ2-7; TRBD1 is a possible D gene (6 bases). The CDR3 is made up of 13 amino acids. From germline, CDR1 is SGHNT and CDR2 YYREEE (reference sequence). Trimming removed 0 bases from V and 5 bases from J, with 9 bases in between. The CDR3 spells CASSLGTVDEQYF. In DNA form, the CDR3 reads TGTGCCAGCAGCTTGGGGACAGTCGACGAGCAGTACTTC.

CDR3 region: CASSFSGHPTDTQYF. In DNA form, the CDR3 reads TGCGCCAGCAGCTTCTCGGGACACCCCACAGATACGCAGTATTTT. This chain joins TRBV5-1 and TRBJ2-3; D is perhaps TRBD1 (6 bases). V was pared by 2 bases and J by 2 bases, with 12 bases between. Germline assignment: CDR1 SGHRS and CDR2 YFSETQ. The CDR3 contains 15 residues.

This chain joins TRBV19 and TRBJ1-1; D not resolved. This CDR3 comprises 12 residues. Trimming removed 8 bases at V and 4 bases at J, with 11 bases between. The germline V gene has CDR1 LNHDA and CDR2 SQIVND (reference sequence). The CDR3: CASHQGGTEAFF. The DNA of the CDR3 is TGTGCCAGTCACCAAGGAGGCACTGAAGCTTTCTTT.

The chain joins TRBV7-3 to TRBJ2-1; tentatively, D is TRBD2 (7 bases). The CDR3 sequence is 17 residues long. Germline assignment: CDR1 SGHTA and CDR2 FQGTGA. Trimming removed 1 base from V and 4 bases from J, with 17 bases in between. The CDR3 DNA is TGTGCCAGCAGCTTAAGTCTAAGGCGGGGGCGGTACAATGAGCAGTTCTTC. Translating gives CASSLSLRRGRYNEQFF.

The chain carries TRBV3-1 (or the pseudogene TRBV3-2) and TRBJ1-2; no firm D call. Germline lookup yields CDR1 LGHDT and CDR2 YNNKEL (reference sequence). The V and J ends lost 4 bases and 5 bases respectively, with 14 bases between them. This CDR3 has 14 residues. CDR3 sequence: CASSPIPTPYGYTF. The DNA of the CDR3 is TGTGCCAGCAGCCCTATCCCAACCCCTTATGGCTACACCTTC.

This chain joins TRBV10-3 and TRBJ2-5; 10 positions match TRBD1. CDR3 length: 16 amino acids. V trimming: 0 bases; J trimming: 5 bases; junction bases outside the gene matches: 6. Germline lookup yields CDR1 ENHRY and CDR2 SYGVKD. The DNA of the CDR3 is TGTGCCATCAGTGAGTCGAGGGACAGGGGCTCGGAGACCCAGTACTTC. Protein: CAISESRDRGSETQYF.

This clone has a single count. J is TRBJ2-5 and V is TRBV5-1; D perhaps matches TRBD1 (7 bases). The germline CDR1 and CDR2 sequences are SGHRS and YFSETQ. Trimming took off 7 bases at V and 4 bases at J, with 20 bases between the two ends. CDR3 length: 15 residues. This chain's CDR3 is CASLEGAGLGETQYF. CDR3 DNA sequence: TGCGCCAGCCTGGAGGGGGCAGGGTTAGGAGAGACCCAGTACTTC.

V usage is TRBV11-2 and J usage is TRBJ1-2; unclear D gene. The CDR3 sequence is 12 residues long. Trimming pared 7 bases from V and 3 bases from J, leaving 9 bases between. Germline values: CDR1 SGHAT, CDR2 FQNNGV. This chain's CDR3 is CASKAGDYGYTF. The CDR3 bases are TGTGCCAGCAAGGCAGGCGACTATGGCTACACCTTC.

The V call is TRBV5-1, the J call TRBJ1-1, with D possibly matching TRBD1 (5 bases). Trimming left V 5 bases short and J 0 bases short, with 11 bases between. Germline V gene sequence: CDR1 SGHRS, CDR2 YFSETQ. The CDR3 runs 14 residues. CDR3 coding DNA: TGCGCCAGCAGGAAGGGGATTTTGAACACTGAAGCTTTCTTT. It codes for CASRKGILNTEAFF.

This chain connects TRBV12-3 or TRBV12-4 to TRBJ2-7, with D tentatively TRBD1 (5 bases). The V end was cut by 3 bases, the J end by 3 bases, with 9 bases between. CDR3 length: 13 residues. In DNA form, the CDR3 reads TGTGCCAGCAGTTTGCGGCAGGGCTACGAGCAGTACTTC. It yields the protein CASSLRQGYEQYF.

J is TRBJ2-2 and V is TRBV2; 12 bases fit TRBD1. After removal of 7 bases from V and 7 bases from J, the junction contained 7 bases not matched to a gene. The germline gives CDR1 SNHLY, CDR2 FYNNEI. The CDR3 has 15 amino acids. The DNA for the CDR3 is TGTGCCAGCACTGCCGGGACAGGGGGCTTCGGGGAGCTGTTTTTT. Amino acids: CASTAGTGGFGELFF.

This clone was seen ten or more times. V gene TRBV4-1 combines with J gene TRBJ2-7; 7 bases fit TRBD2. The CDR3 is made up of 13 amino acids. Trimming took 1 base from V and 5 from J; bases not matched to a gene: 2. Germline V gene sequence: CDR1 MGHRA, CDR2 YSYEKL. The CDR3: CASSQGGGNEQYF. DNA of the CDR3: TGCGCCAGCAGCCAAGGGGGAGGGAACGAGCAGTACTTC.

The rearrangement uses TRBV2 and TRBJ1-1; possibly TRBD1 for D (5 bases). The CDR3 totals 14 residues. Germline V gene lookup returns CDR1 SNHLY and CDR2 FYNNEI. The V and J ends lost 6 bases and 0 bases respectively, with 11 bases between them. The DNA for the CDR3 is TGTGCCAGCAGGGGCCGGGGGTTGAACACTGAAGCTTTCTTT. It encodes CASRGRGLNTEAFF.

The rearrangement links TRBV7-2 to TRBJ2-7; D possibly corresponds to TRBD2 (6 bases). Germline V gene lookup returns CDR1 SGHTA and CDR2 FQGNSA. Trimming took off 1 base at V and 3 bases at J, with 16 bases between the two ends. The CDR3 covers 16 residues. The CDR3 is CASSLELVGGDYEQYF. DNA for the CDR3: TGTGCCAGCAGCTTAGAATTGGTGGGCGGGGACTACGAGCAGTACTTC.